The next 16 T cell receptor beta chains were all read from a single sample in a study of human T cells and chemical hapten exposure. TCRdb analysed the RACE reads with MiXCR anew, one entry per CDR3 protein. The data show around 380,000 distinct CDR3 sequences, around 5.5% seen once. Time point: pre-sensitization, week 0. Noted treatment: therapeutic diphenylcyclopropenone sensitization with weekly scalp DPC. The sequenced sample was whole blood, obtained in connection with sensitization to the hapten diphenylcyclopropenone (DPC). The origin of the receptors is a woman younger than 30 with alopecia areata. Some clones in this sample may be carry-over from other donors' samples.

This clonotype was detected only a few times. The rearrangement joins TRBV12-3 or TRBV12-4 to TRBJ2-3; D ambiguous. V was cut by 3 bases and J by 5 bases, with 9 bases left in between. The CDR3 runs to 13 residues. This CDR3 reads CASSFSGGDTQYF. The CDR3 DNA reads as TGTGCCAGCAGTTTTAGTGGCGGAGATACGCAGTATTTT.

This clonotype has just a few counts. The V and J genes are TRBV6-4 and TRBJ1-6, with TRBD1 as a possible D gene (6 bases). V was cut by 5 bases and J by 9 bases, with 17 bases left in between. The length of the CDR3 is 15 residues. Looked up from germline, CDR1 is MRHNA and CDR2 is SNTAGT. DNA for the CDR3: TGTGCCAGCAGTCCAGGGACACCGGGGAGTTCACCCCTCCACTTT. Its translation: CASSPGTPGSSPLHF.

DNA of the CDR3: TGTGCCAGCATTGCGGGGTTCAATTCACCCCTCCACTTT. Translating it yields CASIAGFNSPLHF. This sequence joins TRBV3-1 and TRBJ1-6, with D uncertain. The germline CDR1 and CDR2 sequences are LGHDT and YNNKEL (reference sequence). V lost 7 bases and J lost 7, with 11 bases in between. The CDR3 contains 13 residues. The whole variable domain, remainder taken from reference TRBV3-1 and TRBJ1-6, is DTAVSQTPKYLVTQMGNDKSIKCEQNLGHDTMYWYKQDSKKFLKIMFSYNNKELIINETVPNRFSPKSPDKAHLNLHINSLELGDSAVYFCASIAGFNSPLHFGNGTRLTVT.

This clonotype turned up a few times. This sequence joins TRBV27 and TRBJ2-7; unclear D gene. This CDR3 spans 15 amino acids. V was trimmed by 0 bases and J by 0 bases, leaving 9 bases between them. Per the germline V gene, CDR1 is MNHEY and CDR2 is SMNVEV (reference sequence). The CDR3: CASSLSGRGSYEQYF. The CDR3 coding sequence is TGTGCCAGCAGTTTATCCGGCCGAGGCTCCTACGAGCAGTACTTC.

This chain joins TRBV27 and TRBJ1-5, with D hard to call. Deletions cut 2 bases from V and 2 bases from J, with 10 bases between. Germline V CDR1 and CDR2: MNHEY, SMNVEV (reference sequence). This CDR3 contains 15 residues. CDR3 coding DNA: TGTGCCAGCAGTTTAGACGGGGTTGGCAATCAGCCCCAGCATTTT. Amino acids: CASSLDGVGNQPQHF.

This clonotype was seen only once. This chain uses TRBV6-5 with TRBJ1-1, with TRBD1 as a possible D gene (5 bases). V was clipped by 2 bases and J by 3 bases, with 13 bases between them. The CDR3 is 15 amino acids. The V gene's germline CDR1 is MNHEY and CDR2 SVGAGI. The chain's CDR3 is CASSYDRWIDTEAFF. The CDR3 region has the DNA TGTGCCAGCAGTTACGACAGATGGATAGACACTGAAGCTTTCTTT.

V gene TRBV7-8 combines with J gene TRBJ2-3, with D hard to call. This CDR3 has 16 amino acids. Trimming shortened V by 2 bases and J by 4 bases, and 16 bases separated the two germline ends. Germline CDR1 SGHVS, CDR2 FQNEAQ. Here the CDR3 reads CASSLRVGRFPDTQYF. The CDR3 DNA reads TGTGCCAGCAGCTTAAGGGTCGGGCGGTTTCCAGATACGCAGTATTTT.

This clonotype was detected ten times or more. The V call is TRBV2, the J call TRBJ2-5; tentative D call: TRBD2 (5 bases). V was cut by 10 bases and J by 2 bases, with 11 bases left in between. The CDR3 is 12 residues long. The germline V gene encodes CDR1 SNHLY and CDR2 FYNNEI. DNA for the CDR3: TGTGCCAACGGAAGGAGGCAAGAGACCCAGTACTTC. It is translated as CANGRRQETQYF.

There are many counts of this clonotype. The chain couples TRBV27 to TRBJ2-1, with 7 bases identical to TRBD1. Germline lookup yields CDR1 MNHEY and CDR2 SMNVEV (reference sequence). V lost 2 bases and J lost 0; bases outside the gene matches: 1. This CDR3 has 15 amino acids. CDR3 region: CASSLRGLSYNEQFF. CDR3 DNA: TGTGCCAGCAGTTTAAGGGGGCTCTCCTACAATGAGCAGTTCTTC.

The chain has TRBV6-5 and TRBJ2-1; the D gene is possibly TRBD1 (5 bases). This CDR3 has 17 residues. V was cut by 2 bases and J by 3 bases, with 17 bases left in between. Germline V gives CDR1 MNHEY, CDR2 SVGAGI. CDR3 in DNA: TGTGCCAGCAGTTACCATGAATACAGGTACCTCTACAATGAGCAGTTCTTC. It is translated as CASSYHEYRYLYNEQFF.

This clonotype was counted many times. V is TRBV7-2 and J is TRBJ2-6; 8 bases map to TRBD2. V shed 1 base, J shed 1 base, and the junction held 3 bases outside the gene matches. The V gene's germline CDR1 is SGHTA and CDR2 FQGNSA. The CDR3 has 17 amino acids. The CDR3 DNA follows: TGTGCCAGCAGCTTAGTTAGCGGGGTTTCTGGGGCCAACGTCCTGACTTTC. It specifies CASSLVSGVSGANVLTF.

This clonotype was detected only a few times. Here the CDR3 reads CASSLSPSGSTYEQYF. CDR3 nucleotides: TGTGCCAGCAGTTTATCCCCCAGCGGGAGCACCTACGAGCAGTACTTC. The genes are TRBV28 and TRBJ2-7, with 8 bases identical to TRBD2. CDR3 length: 16 amino acids. In germline, CDR1 is MDHEN, CDR2 SYDVKM. V gave up 1 base and J gave up 2 bases; unmatched junction bases: 7.

CDR3 nucleotides: TGTGCCAGCAAGCTGGGGCCCCCGGGCACTGAAGCTTTCTTT. Translation: CASKLGPPGTEAFF. The chain is built from TRBV7-8 and TRBJ1-1; D might be TRBD1 (5 bases). Germline CDR1 is SGHVS and CDR2 is FQNEAQ. The CDR3 is 14 residues long. With 7 bases removed from V and 4 bases from J, the gap between germline ends came to 16 bases.

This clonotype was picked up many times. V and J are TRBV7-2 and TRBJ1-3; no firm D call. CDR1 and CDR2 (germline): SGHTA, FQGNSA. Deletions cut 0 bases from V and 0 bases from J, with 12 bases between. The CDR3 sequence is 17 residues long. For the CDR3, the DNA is TGTGCCAGCAGCTTAGCTTATGGCCCAAGCTCTGGAAACACCATATATTTT. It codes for CASSLAYGPSSGNTIYF.

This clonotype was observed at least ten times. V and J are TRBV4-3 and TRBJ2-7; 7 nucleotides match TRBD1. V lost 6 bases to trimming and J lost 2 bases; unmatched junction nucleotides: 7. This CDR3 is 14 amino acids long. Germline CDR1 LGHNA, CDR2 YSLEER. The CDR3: CASSRDRTTYEQYF. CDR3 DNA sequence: TGCGCCAGCAGTCGGGACAGAACGACCTACGAGCAGTACTTC.

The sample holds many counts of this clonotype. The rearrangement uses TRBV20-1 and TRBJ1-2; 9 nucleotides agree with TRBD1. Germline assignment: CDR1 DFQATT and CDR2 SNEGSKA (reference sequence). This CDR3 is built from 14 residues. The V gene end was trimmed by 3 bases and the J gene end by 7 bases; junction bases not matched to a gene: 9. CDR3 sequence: CSARGGQGPSGYTF. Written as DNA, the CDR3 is TGCAGTGCTAGGGGGGGACAGGGTCCCTCTGGCTACACCTTC.